The rows below give T cell receptor beta chains drawn from one sample of a study of T cells in narcolepsy. Using immunoSEQ multiplex PCR, the repertoire was profiled, and TCRdb retains in-frame clones only, with some absent. The table includes more than 20,000 clones, under 95% detected once. Input material: CD45RA- memory CD4+ T cells from PBMCs. Every receptor here comes from a human donor with narcolepsy. The CDR3 runs from the conserved cysteine through the conserved F or W. Fields, in order: D gene, CDR3 length, clone size, J gene, V gene, CDR3 DNA, CDR3 protein. The D gene is left open where the match is weak. Size values are once, few and many counts, or a class for expanded clones, and some rows have none.

D: NA
length: 12
size: NA
J: TRBJ2-7
V: TRBV7-8
DNA: TGTGCCAGCAGGTACACAGGGAGCGAGCAGTACTTC
CDR3: CASRYTGSEQYF

D: NA
length: 12
size: NA
J: TRBJ1-1
V: TRBV11-1
DNA: TGTGCCAGCAGCTCCTCCGTATCTGAAGCTTTCTTT
CDR3: CASSSSVSEAFF

D: TRBD1
length: 16
size: NA
J: TRBJ2-5
V: TRBV11-2
DNA: TGTGCCAGCAGCTTCGGTCCGGGACAGGGCCAAGAGACCCAGTACTTC
CDR3: CASSFGPGQGQETQYF

D: NA
length: 14
size: NA
J: TRBJ2-5
V: TRBV9
DNA: TGTGCCAGCAGCGTCATGGGGGGCGGAGAGGCCCAGTACTTC
CDR3: CASSVMGGGEAQYF

D: TRBD2
length: 14
size: NA
J: TRBJ2-1
V: TRBV6-6
DNA: TGTGCCAGCAGTTGGAGGCGGGAGACGGGTGAGCAGTTCTTC
CDR3: CASSWRRETGEQFF

D: TRBD1
length: 14
size: NA
J: TRBJ1-1
V: TRBV6-9
DNA: TGTGCCAGCAGTTACTCGTACGGGACAGGGGAAGCTTTCTTT
CDR3: CASSYSYGTGEAFF

D: NA
length: 18
size: few
J: TRBJ2-7
V: TRBV5-1
DNA: TGCGCCAGCAGCTTGAGAGGGTCTAGGGGGCGGGACATGAACGAGCAGTACTTC
CDR3: CASSLRGSRGRDMNEQYF

D: NA
length: 15
size: NA
J: TRBJ2-6
V: TRBV27
DNA: TGTGCCAGCAGTTCGACAGCCTCTGGGGCCAACGTCCTGACTTTC
CDR3: CASSSTASGANVLTF

D: NA
length: 16
size: NA
J: TRBJ2-1
V: TRBV10-3
DNA: TGTGCCATCAGTGAGTCGAGTACACTAAGGGGCAATGAGCAGTTCTTC
CDR3: CAISESSTLRGNEQFF

D: NA
length: 18
size: NA
J: TRBJ2-6
V: TRBV5-1
DNA: TGCGCCAGCAGCTTGGTACTCGGACGGCCTGGGGGGGCCAACGTCCTGACTTTC
CDR3: CASSLVLGRPGGANVLTF